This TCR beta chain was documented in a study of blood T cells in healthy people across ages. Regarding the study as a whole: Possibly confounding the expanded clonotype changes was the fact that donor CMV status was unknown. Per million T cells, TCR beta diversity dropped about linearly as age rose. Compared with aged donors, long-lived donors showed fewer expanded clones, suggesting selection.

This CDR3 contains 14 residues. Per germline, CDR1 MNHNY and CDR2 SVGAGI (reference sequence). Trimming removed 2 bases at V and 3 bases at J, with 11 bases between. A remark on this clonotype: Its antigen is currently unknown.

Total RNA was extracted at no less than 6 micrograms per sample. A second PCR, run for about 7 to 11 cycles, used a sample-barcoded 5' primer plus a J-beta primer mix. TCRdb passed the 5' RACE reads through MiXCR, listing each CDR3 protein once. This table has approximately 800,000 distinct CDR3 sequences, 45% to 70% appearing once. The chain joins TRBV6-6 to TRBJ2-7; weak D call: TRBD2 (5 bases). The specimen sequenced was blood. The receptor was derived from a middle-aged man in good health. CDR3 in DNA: TGTGCCAGCAGTTACACCCGGGCGGGCTACGAGCAGTACTTC. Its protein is CASSYTRAGYEQYF.